This TCR beta chain was identified in a study of cytomegalovirus exposure and HLA in healthy donors. Notes on this clone: Its antigen is unknown.

Germline CDR1 is MRHNA and CDR2 is SNTAGT. Trimming cost V 6 bases and J 6 bases; bases outside gene matches: 12. The CDR3 has 15 residues. Study-level results: Prior analysis indicated that the majority of TCR beta V segments exhibited productivity approximately 90% or approximately 30% of the time.

Vbeta (60) and Jbeta (13) primers were used in the PCR. Here immunoSEQ multiplex PCR was the method, and the copy in TCRdb shows in-frame clones only, minus some. The sample comprises some 150,000 clones, 70% to 80% of which are singletons, and 4.9% rests with the top ten. The sequence was collected from a woman in her fifties or sixties in good health and CMV-seronegative. Sequencing was done on a sample of PBMCs. This chain joins TRBV6-4 and TRBJ1-1; 8 positions match TRBD1. This CDR3 is CASRQPDRGWAEAFF. The CDR3 nucleotides are TGTGCCAGCAGACAACCCGACAGGGGCTGGGCTGAAGCTTTCTTT.